The subject of this entry is one T cell receptor beta chain. This sample stems from a study of T cell changes during pregnancy in multiple sclerosis. The repertoire was sequenced with immunoSEQ multiplex PCR; TCRdb's copy has only in-frame clones and lacks some. The table shows nearly 110,000 clones, with less than 95% occurring only once. V gave up 1 base and J gave up 2 bases; unmatched junction bases: 5. This CDR3 has 16 amino acids. Germline V CDR1 and CDR2: SEHNR, FQNEAQ (reference sequence). Sequencing used peripheral blood, obtained before pregnancy. The TCR originated in a female donor with multiple sclerosis, enrolled in a pregnancy study. This sequence joins TRBV7-9 and TRBJ1-3; 7 nucleotides agree with TRBD1. The CDR3 loop is CASSLVLGQAGNTIYF. The DNA for the CDR3 is TGTGCCAGCAGCTTAGTCCTCGGACAGGCTGGAAACACCATATATTTT.